This is a list of T cell receptor beta chains from one sample in a study of blood T cell repertoires in COVID-19. Method: immunoSEQ multiplex PCR; TCRdb's copy keeps in-frame clones and lacks some. The table lists some 270,000 clones, 75% to 90% of them singletons, with 3.5% to 5.5% in the top ten. The specimen was PBMCs or T cells enriched from blood (not recorded which). Receptor source: a woman aged 25 to 39 who had recovered from COVID-19. Each CDR3 is given with its conserved first and last residue. The order of the fields is J gene, clone size, V gene, D gene, CDR3 DNA, CDR3 protein. A D gene is named only where the DNA matches it firmly. Clone size is given for some rows only: seen once, a few or many times, or a class if the clone is expanded.

TRBJ1-1 | NA | TRBV28 | NA | TGTGCCAGCAGCTCAGGGGCGCCGAACACTGAAGCTTTCTTT | CASSSGAPNTEAFF
TRBJ1-2 | many | TRBV9 | NA | TGTGCCAGCAGCGTATCCCAAGACATCTATGGCTACACCTTC | CASSVSQDIYGYTF
TRBJ1-5 | NA | TRBV7-8 | TRBD1 | TGTGCCAGCAGCGGCAGCGGACAGGGGGATCAGCCCCAGCATTTT | CASSGSGQGDQPQHF
TRBJ2-7 | NA | TRBV5-1 | TRBD2 | TGCGCCAGCAGCTCCGTGGGACTAGCGGGCCAGCGAGGGTTGGAGCAGTACTTC | CASSSVGLAGQRGLEQYF
TRBJ1-6 | NA | TRBV15 | NA | TGTGCCACCAGCAGAGATGAGCGACAGCGTTCACCCCTCCACTTT | CATSRDERQRSPLHF
TRBJ1-2 | NA | TRBV9 | TRBD1 | TGTGCCAGCAGCGTAGGACAGGGACCTAACTATGGCTACACCTTC | CASSVGQGPNYGYTF
TRBJ2-5 | NA | TRBV3-1/TRBV3-2 | TRBD1 | TGTGCCAGCAGGGCGACAGGGCTTACCCAGTACTTC | CASRATGLTQYF
TRBJ2-5 | once | TRBV10-2 | NA | TGCGCCAGTCGGTGGCCAGGCCCCCAAGAGACCCAGTACTTC | CASRWPGPQETQYF
TRBJ1-5 | NA | TRBV27 | NA | TGTGCCAGCAGTACTCGACAGGAACCTAATCAGCCCCAGCATTTT | CASSTRQEPNQPQHF
TRBJ1-1 | once | TRBV6-5 | NA | TGTGCCAGCAGTTCCCCCCTAGGAGGTGAAGCTTTCTTT | CASSSPLGGEAFF
TRBJ2-3 | NA | TRBV5-4 | NA | TGTGCCTGGGGAGGCGGGCCCACAGATACGCAGTATTTT | CAWGGGPTDTQYF
TRBJ2-1 | NA | TRBV11-2 | NA | TGTGCCAGCAGCTTAGGCTGGGGACTCGCATCGAGAGATGAGCAGTTCTTC | CASSLGWGLASRDEQFF
TRBJ2-1 | NA | TRBV7-3 | TRBD1 | TGTGCCAGCAGCTGGGACAGGGCTTTTGAGCAGTTCTTC | CASSWDRAFEQFF
TRBJ2-5 | NA | TRBV28 | TRBD2 | TGTGCCAGCGCGCCGCTAAGGGCGGGAGGCATTGAGACCCAGTACTTC | CASAPLRAGGIETQYF